This passage covers 9 T cell receptor delta chains from one sample sequenced in a study of gamma-delta T cells after stem cell transplantation. TCRdb reran clone calling via CATT on the RT-PCR reads. The sample records roughly 3,100 delta-chain clones, around a fifth being singletons. Sequences were obtained from gamma-delta T cells. Every receptor here comes from a human donor. It is not recorded whose cells these are; they may come from a transplant donor.

As concerns this clone: TCRdb's entry gives the protein of a much larger clone, which mismatches this DNA's translation at residue 9, likely from a read error; the protein reported here is translated from the DNA. This chain uses TRDV2 with TRDJ1; D remains ambiguous. CDR3 length: 15 amino acids. Trimming removed 3 bases from V and 0 bases from J, with 13 bases in between. Germline lookup yields CDR1 GEAIGNYY and CDR2 EKD. The CDR3 nucleotides are TGTGCCTGTGACGACCTGACGGAGCACACCGATAAACTCATCTTT. Residues: CACDDLTEHTDKLIF.

This clone is termed medium-sized. J is TRDJ1 and V is TRDV2; TRDD3 aligns across 9 bases. The CDR3 covers 26 residues. V trimming: 1 base; J trimming: 0 bases; junction bases outside the gene matches: 35. CDR1 is GEAIGNYY, CDR2 EKD, per germline. CDR3: CACDTSSATTLYRYLLGDKYTDKLIF. The CDR3 DNA reads as TGTGCCTGTGACACATCGTCGGCCACAACCCTCTACCGCTATTTACTGGGGGACAAGTACACCGATAAACTCATCTTT.

This clone is medium-sized (0.01 to 0.1%) within its sample. J is TRDJ1 and V is TRDV2; TRDD3 aligns across 8 bases. This CDR3 is built from 17 residues. Germline-derived CDR1 and CDR2 are GEAIGNYY and EKD. The V segment lost 2 bases and the J segment 4 bases; nucleotides outside the gene matches: 14. In DNA form, the CDR3 reads TGTGCCTGTGACAGACTGGGGGTCCCTGGACAAGACGATAAACTCATCTTT. The encoded protein is CACDRLGVPGQDDKLIF.

In its sample, this clone is medium-sized. This rearrangement joins TRDV2 to TRDJ1, with TRDD3 identical over 11 bases. The CDR3 is 14 amino acids. In germline, CDR1 is GEAIGNYY, CDR2 EKD. After removal of 4 bases from V and 6 bases from J, the junction contained 6 bases not matched to a gene. The CDR3, as DNA: TGTGCCTGTGATATACTGGGGGATAGCCATAAACTCATCTTT. It yields the protein CACDILGDSHKLIF.

About this clone: Sequence at one end of the junction differs from germline and may be a read error. The V gene is TRDV2, the J gene TRDJ3; TRDD3 agrees at 9 bases. The CDR3 length is 16 residues. CDR1 and CDR2 from the germline V gene are GEAIGNYY and EKD. The CDR3 loop is CACGTVGDIETRQMFF. The CDR3 DNA reads TGTGCCTGTGGCACCGTGGGGGATATAGAGACCCGACAGATGTTCTTC.

This clone was picked up many times. The chain uses TRDV2 and TRDJ1; 10 nucleotides line up with TRDD3. Germline values: CDR1 GEAIGNYY, CDR2 EKD. CDR3 length: 19 amino acids. Losses at the gene ends were 0 bases for V and 0 bases for J; bases not matched to a gene: 12. The CDR3 region has the DNA TGTGCCTGTGACACCGTAGGTGGTACTGGGGGATCGTACACCGATAAACTCATCTTT. Encoded protein: CACDTVGGTGGSYTDKLIF.

A few counts support this clone. The chain employs TRDV2 and TRDJ1; D is unclear. V was cut by 1 base and J by 3 bases, with 35 bases left in between. This CDR3 contains 22 residues. In germline, CDR1 is GEAIGNYY, CDR2 EKD. CDR3 in DNA: TGTGCCTGTGACACTCTGCAGGGTATCATGGCTGGACCCATTCGTGTTCCCGATAAACTCATCTTT. It is translated as CACDTLQGIMAGPIRVPDKLIF.

On this clone: The protein recorded in TCRdb matches a much larger clone and deviates from this DNA's translation at residue 4, suggesting a read error; the protein here is obtained by translating the DNA. The chain joins TRDV2 to TRDJ3; TRDD3 aligns across 12 bases. V lost 5 bases and J lost 0; bases outside the gene matches: 13. From germline, CDR1 is GEAIGNYY and CDR2 EKD. The CDR3 spans 21 residues. CDR3 residues: CACGKLLLGDTRSWDTRQMFF. In nucleotides, the CDR3 is TGTGCCTGTGGCAAACTCCTACTGGGGGATACTCGCTCCTGGGACACCCGACAGATGTTTTTC.

The chain employs TRDV1 and TRDJ1; 11 bases are a match to TRDD3. The V gene's germline CDR1 is TSWWSYY and CDR2 QGS. The CDR3 extends over 21 amino acids. V trimming: 2 bases; J trimming: 3 bases; junction bases outside the gene matches: 20. For the CDR3, the DNA is TGTGCTCTTGGGGAAGTCCCAATCGGGGTACTGGGGGATATGAAATCCGATAAACTCATCTTT. Translated, it gives CALGEVPIGVLGDMKSDKLIF.